This T cell receptor beta chain was captured in a study of shared clonotypes between healthy human individuals. Findings and caveats of the study: An expected dependence of interdonor clonotype sharing on sequencing depth was noted.

The V segment lost 1 base and the J segment 2 bases; nucleotides outside the gene matches: 7. In germline, CDR1 is SGHTA, CDR2 FQGNSA. This CDR3 spans 16 amino acids. As for this clone: Its antigen is not identified.

Terminally differentiated effector memory CD45RA+ cells were excluded by CCR7 positive selection of CD45RO-negative cells. The protocol was immunoSEQ multiplex PCR, while the TCRdb copy is restricted to in-frame clones and leaves out a portion. The sample holds about 2.2 million clones, 85% to 95% seen once. The sample was naive CD8+ T cells from PBMCs. The clonotype comes from a man aged 18 to 30 in good health. Some clones in this sample may be carry-over from other donors' samples. The chain recombines TRBV7-2 with TRBJ2-5, with 7 bases that match TRBD2. CDR3 protein: CASSLGGAGIQETQYF. The CDR3 region has the DNA TGTGCCAGCAGCTTAGGAGGAGCGGGGATACAAGAGACCCAGTACTTC.